The 5 T cell receptor beta chains below were found in one sample sequenced in a study of blood T cell repertoires in COVID-19. Sequencing was performed with immunoSEQ multiplex PCR; in TCRdb, only in-frame clones are kept and a portion is missing. The sample shows around 140,000 clones, roughly 90% of them seen only once. Input material: peripheral blood. The receptors were gathered from a man between 65 and 85 years old with active COVID-19.

The chain couples TRBV7-2 to TRBJ2-7; 9 bases agree with TRBD2. The CDR3 runs 17 residues. With 1 base clipped from V and 0 bases from J, the junction kept 7 bases outside the gene matches. Germline V gene sequence: CDR1 SGHTA, CDR2 FQGNSA. CDR3 DNA sequence: TGTGCCAGCAGCTTAGGTGCCCGACTAGCGGACTCCTACGAGCAGTACTTC. Amino acids: CASSLGARLADSYEQYF.

The chain is built from TRBV19 and TRBJ1-4; the match to TRBD1 covers 8 bases. The CDR3 is 14 residues long. V lost 4 bases and J lost 6; bases outside the gene matches: 4. CDR1 and CDR2 (germline): LNHDA, SQIVND (reference sequence). The CDR3 coding sequence is TGTGCCAGTAGTACTGGACAGGGTTATGAAAAACTGTTTTTT. Residues: CASSTGQGYEKLFF.

V gene TRBV4-2 combines with J gene TRBJ2-7; no clear D. There are 13 residues in the CDR3. Trimming shortened V by 0 bases and J by 7 bases, and 10 bases separated the two germline ends. The V gene's germline CDR1 is LGHNA and CDR2 YNFKEQ. CDR3 sequence reads: CASSQDQQWEQYF. The DNA of the CDR3 is TGTGCCAGCAGCCAAGATCAACAGTGGGAGCAGTACTTC.

This clone was counted once. This sequence joins TRBV2 and TRBJ2-1, with a weak D call TRBD2 (5 bases). Germline V CDR1 and CDR2: SNHLY, FYNNEI. Trimming shortened V by 4 bases and J by 7 bases, and 8 bases separated the two germline ends. The CDR3 is 12 amino acids. CDR3 sequence reads: CASSGSGNEQFF. The CDR3 DNA reads as TGTGCCAGCAGTGGCTCGGGGAATGAGCAGTTCTTC.

The chain recombines TRBV14 with TRBJ2-4; 8 bases line up with TRBD1. From germline, CDR1 is SGHDN and CDR2 FVKESK. The CDR3 length is 16 residues. Trimming removed 3 bases from V and 1 base from J; junction bases left unmatched: 5. CDR3 loop: CASSHWTGLAKNIQYF. The CDR3 DNA reads TGTGCCAGCAGCCATTGGACAGGGCTGGCCAAAAACATTCAGTACTTC.